This T cell receptor beta chain is from a study of blood T cell repertoires in COVID-19. Study details: Samples of COVID-19 (acute and convalescent) were obtained from the United States, Italy and Spain. T cells, B-cell-depleted T cells, or PBMCs supplied cDNA or gDNA.

One Seattle source followed patients from active infection through their disease course. Germline CDR1 reads SEHNR; CDR2 reads FQNEAQ (reference sequence). V lost 1 base to trimming and J lost 4 bases; unmatched junction nucleotides: 7. The CDR3 runs 17 residues. This clone was seen once. As processed by the authors: Reference gene primer amplification yielded estimated nucleated cell counts. Clones were read by immunoSEQ multiplex PCR, and TCRdb kept only the in-frame ones, dropping some. The V and J calls and clone size are taken from that table; D and trimming were inferred from the DNA. This sample has approximately 70,000 clones, with 87% found just once.

The sequence was obtained from a woman in her fifties or sixties with COVID-19, enrolled during active disease. The chain is built from TRBV7-9 and TRBJ2-7; 13 bases align to TRBD2. Sequencing was carried out using peripheral blood. CDR3 residues: CASSLGGLAGDWYEQYF. The CDR3 DNA sequence: TGTGCCAGCAGCTTAGGAGGACTAGCGGGAGATTGGTACGAGCAGTACTTC.